Listed here are 7 T cell receptor beta chains from one sample, sequenced in a study of CD8+ T cells in alopecia areata. RNA extraction was followed by reverse transcription into cDNA, which acted as the sequencing template. Using immunoSEQ multiplex PCR, the repertoire was profiled, and TCRdb retains in-frame clones only, with some absent. This sample has some 99,000 clones, with 40% to 55% found just once. The sample taken for sequencing was CD4+ T cells sorted from blood. The receptors come from a human donor with alopecia areata.

This sequence joins TRBV9 and TRBJ2-7; 8 bases map to TRBD1. Germline CDR1 is SGDLS and CDR2 is YYNGEE. The CDR3 extends over 18 amino acids. With V trimmed by 3 bases and J by 2 bases, 16 bases remained unmatched. The CDR3 loop reads CASSEAPSGTGITYEQYF. DNA for the CDR3: TGTGCCAGCAGCGAGGCCCCTTCCGGGACAGGAATTACCTACGAGCAGTACTTC.

This clone has just a few counts. The V call is TRBV2, the J call TRBJ2-2, with unresolved D. In germline, CDR1 is SNHLY, CDR2 FYNNEI. The CDR3 has 13 amino acids. Trimming took 0 bases from V and 5 from J, leaving 4 bases between them. The CDR3 loop reads CASSEAPTGELFF. The CDR3 DNA sequence: TGTGCCAGCAGTGAAGCCCCTACCGGGGAGCTGTTTTTT.

A single count supports this clone. V is TRBV30 and J is TRBJ2-7; D perhaps matches TRBD2 (5 bases). Deletions cut 5 bases from V and 2 bases from J, with 13 bases between. The CDR3 is 13 amino acids. Germline lookup yields CDR1 GTSNPN and CDR2 SVGIG (reference sequence). CDR3 sequence reads: CAWGIGRTYEQYF. CDR3 sequence (DNA): TGTGCCTGGGGGATAGGGAGAACCTACGAGCAGTACTTC.

This rearrangement joins TRBV28 to TRBJ2-5, with unresolved D. The CDR3 covers 10 residues. The V gene's germline CDR1 is MDHEN and CDR2 SYDVKM. V gave up 6 bases and J gave up 5 bases, with 4 bases separating them. This CDR3 reads CASRDETQYF. The CDR3 DNA reads as TGTGCCAGCAGAGATGAGACCCAGTACTTC.

This clone appeared a single time. This sequence joins TRBV7-2 and TRBJ2-3; TRBD2 might be the D (5 bases). V lost 3 bases, J lost 6 bases, and 16 bases lay in between. The CDR3 covers 15 residues. CDR1 and CDR2 from the germline V gene are SGHTA and FQGNSA. CDR3 region: CASSFEGSLFDTQYF. CDR3 DNA: TGTGCCAGCAGCTTCGAGGGATCCCTCTTCGATACGCAGTATTTT.

The chain combines TRBV29-1 with TRBJ1-5; D might be TRBD1 (6 bases). This CDR3 is 12 amino acids long. Germline values: CDR1 SQVTM, CDR2 ANQGSEA. Trimming stripped 7 bases from V and 3 bases from J, with 10 bases between. DNA for the CDR3: TGCAGCGCGCAGGGGCCCAATCAGCCCCAGCATTTT. Translation: CSAQGPNQPQHF.

The V and J genes are TRBV7-2 and TRBJ1-5; perhaps TRBD1 as D (6 bases). From germline, CDR1 is SGHTA and CDR2 FQGNSA. The CDR3 totals 14 residues. Trimming left V 1 base short and J 6 bases short, with 10 bases between. CDR3 DNA sequence: TGTGCCAGCAGCTTAGATGGGGGCGGTCAGCCCCAGCATTTT. It translates to CASSLDGGGQPQHF. The whole variable domain, remainder taken from reference TRBV7-2 and TRBJ1-5, is GAGVSQSPSNKVTEKGKDVELRCDPISGHTALYWYRQSLGQGLEFLIYFQGNSAPDKSGLPSDRFSAERTGGSVSTLTIQRTQQEDSAVYLCASSLDGGGQPQHFGDGTRLSIL.